The entry below gives a single TCR beta chain sequence along with its context. Antigen: not known. One entry per CDR3 protein results from TCRdb running MiXCR on the 5' RACE reads. The sample contains roughly 120,000 distinct CDR3 sequences, 15% to 20% of which appear only once. The data belong to a study of T-cell memory formation after mild COVID-19. At the level of the study: Largely, TCR clusters stayed within a single donor. Overall study results and limits: Clones contracting day 15 to 85 were balanced CD4/CD8; later expanders leaned CD4+.

CDR1 is LGHNA, CDR2 YNFKEQ, per germline. Losses at the gene ends were 0 bases for V and 4 bases for J; bases not matched to a gene: 5. This CDR3 has 16 amino acids. The chain links TRBV4-2 to TRBJ2-7, with 11 bases fitting TRBD1. The receptor was isolated from an adult woman who had mild COVID-19 (a few samples of this study predate the infection). Cell type and time point are not known. Sequencing input: PBMCs or a T cell subset sorted from them (not recorded which). The CDR3 region is CASSQEGGDRGYEQYF. DNA for the CDR3: TGTGCCAGCAGCCAAGAAGGCGGGGACAGGGGGTACGAGCAGTACTTC.